Sequencing of this T cell receptor beta chain was carried out in a study of OX40 agonist ivuxolimab in advanced cancers. Background on the study: Ivuxolimab, which patients received intravenously every 2 weeks, was dosed at 0.01 to 10 mg/kg. Averaging 60 years in age, with a range of 23 to 79, the cohort was approximately 83% male.

About this clone itself: Its antigen is undetermined.

Only in-frame clones appear in the TCRdb table, and some are missing; sequencing was by immunoSEQ multiplex PCR. The sample has tens of thousands of clones, roughly 92% seen once; the top ten hold around 0.7%. Points from the study as a whole: More expanded clones were found, on average, in CD8+ than in CD4+ T cells. CD4+ and CD8+ blood T cells expanded clonally by week 6 at 0.1 to 3.0 mg/kg.

Per the germline V gene, CDR1 is MNHNY and CDR2 is SVGAGI (reference sequence). With 6 bases removed from V and 9 bases from J, the gap between germline ends came to 21 bases. There are 14 residues in the CDR3. The V and J genes are TRBV6-6 and TRBJ2-7; TRBD2 is a possible D gene (5 bases). The sequence derives from an adult with an advanced solid tumor such as melanoma, head and neck, liver or kidney cancer. The sequences come from CD4+ or CD8+ T cells sorted from blood, collected in a trial of the OX40 agonist ivuxolimab. CDR3 protein: CASRSTGVKGGQYF. CDR3 in DNA: TGTGCCAGCAGATCGACCGGGGTCAAAGGAGGGCAGTACTTC.